Presented here are 27 T cell receptor beta chains from one specimen sequenced in a study of OX40 agonist ivuxolimab in advanced cancers. TCRdb's table, derived via immunoSEQ multiplex PCR, lists solely in-frame clones and lacks some. The sample lists fewer than 90,000 clones, around 91% seen once, with 0.3% to 0.45% in the top ten. The starting material was CD4+ or CD8+ T cells sorted from blood, obtained in a trial of the OX40 agonist ivuxolimab. The receptors were gathered from an adult with an advanced solid tumor such as melanoma, head and neck, liver or kidney cancer.

This clone was recorded only once. One end of the junction does not line up with germline, which may come from a read error. The chain is built from TRBV6-1 and TRBJ2-1; 9 bases are shared with TRBD2. The germline CDR1 and CDR2 sequences are MNHNS and SASEGT. The CDR3 extends over 17 amino acids. The CDR3 DNA follows: TGTGCCATCAGTGACCCCAGCGTAGCGGGAGCGCTCAATGAGCAGTTCTTC. Translation: CAISDPSVAGALNEQFF.

The chain couples TRBV19 to TRBJ2-5; D perhaps matches TRBD1 (6 bases). V was shortened by 4 bases and J by 3 bases, with 12 bases between the two germline ends. The CDR3 loop spans 14 amino acids. Germline V lookup: CDR1 LNHDA, CDR2 SQIVND (reference sequence). CDR3: CASSTLSGEETQYF. CDR3 DNA sequence: TGTGCCAGTAGTACCTTATCAGGGGAAGAGACCCAGTACTTC.

This chain links TRBV6-5 with TRBJ2-7, with D unresolved. V shed 2 bases and J shed 4 bases, with 9 bases lying between them. CDR1 is MNHEY and CDR2 is SVGAGI in the germline V gene. The CDR3 length is 13 residues. CDR3 in amino acids: CASSYGQPYEQYF. The CDR3 region has the DNA TGTGCCAGCAGTTACGGCCAGCCTTACGAGCAGTACTTC.

This clone was detected once. J is TRBJ1-1 and V is TRBV6-4; D ambiguous. V was shortened by 6 bases and J by 1 base, with 9 bases between the two germline ends. Germline V gene data show CDR1 as MRHNA and CDR2 as SNTAGT. CDR3 size: 13 residues. The CDR3 nucleotides are TGTGCCAGCAGGGCGACCCCGAACACTGAAGCTTTCTTT. Amino acid sequence: CASRATPNTEAFF.

V usage is TRBV6-5 and J usage is TRBJ1-2; D perhaps matches TRBD1 (6 bases). Germline V gene data show CDR1 as MNHEY and CDR2 as SVGAGI. The V and J ends lost 4 bases and 6 bases respectively, with 15 bases between them. The CDR3 loop spans 14 amino acids. CDR3 loop: CASSLYRAEDGYTF. The CDR3 region has the DNA TGTGCCAGCAGTTTGTACAGGGCGGAAGATGGCTACACCTTC.

The J gene is TRBJ2-1, the V gene TRBV10-3; a weak D match, TRBD1 (6 bases). The CDR3 has 12 residues. The germline V gene has CDR1 ENHRY and CDR2 SYGVKD. V was shortened by 11 bases and J by 8 bases, with 16 bases between the two germline ends. CDR3 DNA sequence: TGTGCCGCCAGCGCGGACAGCTATGAGCAGTTCTTC. Translated, it gives CAASADSYEQFF.

The chain joins TRBV5-5 to TRBJ2-1; the D is unclear. Trimming shortened V by 4 bases and J by 0 bases, and 11 bases separated the two germline ends. The CDR3 runs 15 residues. Germline assignment: CDR1 SGHKS and CDR2 YYEKEE (reference sequence). This CDR3 reads CASSTARSSYNEQFF. The CDR3 region has the DNA TGTGCCAGCAGCACGGCCCGTAGCTCCTACAATGAGCAGTTCTTC.

V usage is TRBV2 and J usage is TRBJ1-5; the D gene is possibly TRBD1 (5 bases). Germline loops: CDR1 SNHLY, CDR2 FYNNEI. The CDR3 has 13 residues. Trimming removed 7 bases at V and 7 bases at J, with 14 bases between. CDR3 sequence reads: CASTMRTSQPQHF. The CDR3 DNA reads TGTGCCAGCACAATGAGGACATCCCAGCCCCAGCATTTT.

J is TRBJ2-1 and V is TRBV19, with 8 bases identical to TRBD2. Per the germline V gene, CDR1 is LNHDA and CDR2 is SQIVND (reference sequence). V lost 7 bases and J lost 7; bases outside the gene matches: 9. This CDR3 has 14 amino acids. In DNA form, the CDR3 reads TGTGCCAGTAACCCCGGGACTAGTCGGAATGAGCAGTTCTTC. Amino acids: CASNPGTSRNEQFF.

The rearrangement uses TRBV10-3 and TRBJ1-1, with D maybe TRBD1 (5 bases). Germline V CDR1 and CDR2: ENHRY, SYGVKD. V lost 0 bases and J lost 4, with 15 bases in between. The CDR3 is made up of 16 amino acids. The CDR3 here is CAISESKGRASTEAFF. The CDR3 DNA sequence: TGTGCCATCAGTGAGTCGAAGGGCAGGGCGAGCACTGAAGCTTTCTTT.

Written as DNA, the CDR3 is TGTGCCAGCAGCTTAGGACAGGGCCAAGAGACCCAGTACTTC. Its protein product is CASSLGQGQETQYF. This sequence joins TRBV7-9 and TRBJ2-5; 7 bases agree with TRBD1. The CDR3 consists of 14 residues. V trimming: 1 base; J trimming: 1 base; junction bases outside the gene matches: 0. The germline V gene has CDR1 SEHNR and CDR2 FQNEAQ (reference sequence). The entire variable domain, with the rest obtained from reference TRBV7-9 and TRBJ2-5, is as follows: DTGVSQNPRHKITKRGQNVTFRCDPISEHNRLYWYRQTLGQGPEFLTYFQNEAQLEKSRLLSDRFSAERPKGSFSTLEIQRTEQGDSAMYLCASSLGQGQETQYFGPGTRLLVL.

V is TRBV7-2 and J is TRBJ2-3, with TRBD1 matching 8 bases. CDR1 is SGHTA and CDR2 is FQGNSA in the germline V gene. This CDR3 spans 14 amino acids. With V trimmed by 6 bases and J by 9 bases, 11 bases remained unmatched. The CDR3 DNA is TGTGCCAGCAGATCGGGACTCACAGGGGGGACGCAGTATTTT. Translating gives CASRSGLTGGTQYF.

This clone was seen a few times. The rearrangement joins TRBV9 to TRBJ1-1; TRBD1 is a possible D gene (6 bases). Germline lookup yields CDR1 SGDLS and CDR2 YYNGEE. This CDR3 is 16 amino acids long. V was shortened by 0 bases and J by 0 bases, with 12 bases between the two germline ends. CDR3 bases: TGTGCCAGCAGCGTAGCGGCAGGGGCGATGAACACTGAAGCTTTCTTT. The encoded protein is CASSVAAGAMNTEAFF.

The rearrangement joins TRBV5-1 to TRBJ1-5; D is undetermined. Germline V gene data show CDR1 as SGHRS and CDR2 as YFSETQ. Trimming took 0 bases from V and 0 from J, leaving 7 bases between them. This CDR3 comprises 15 residues. CDR3 residues: CASSLGHNSNQPQHF. The CDR3 DNA sequence: TGCGCCAGCAGCTTGGGGCATAATAGCAATCAGCCCCAGCATTTT. The entire variable domain, with the rest obtained from reference TRBV5-1 and TRBJ1-5, is as follows: KAGVTQTPRYLIKTRGQQVTLSCSPISGHRSVSWYQQTPGQGLQFLFEYFSETQRNKGNFPGRFSGRQFSNSRSEMNVSTLELGDSALYLCASSLGHNSNQPQHFGDGTRLSIL.

The chain employs TRBV5-1 and TRBJ2-5, with D maybe TRBD1 (6 bases). The CDR3 has 16 amino acids. Germline V gives CDR1 SGHRS, CDR2 YFSETQ. V gave up 0 bases and J gave up 5 bases, with 17 bases separating them. Here the CDR3 reads CASSLGGPGAGETQYF. The DNA of the CDR3 is TGCGCCAGCAGCTTGGGGGGGCCAGGGGCTGGGGAGACCCAGTACTTC.

The chain uses TRBV25-1 and TRBJ1-3; D remains unclear. Trimming removed 5 bases from V and 2 bases from J, with 10 bases in between. Germline V gene data show CDR1 as MGHDK and CDR2 as SYGVNS. CDR3 size: 14 residues. CDR3 loop: CASSLTGTGNTIYF. CDR3 DNA sequence: TGTGCCAGCAGTTTAACGGGAACTGGAAACACCATATATTTT.

The chain employs TRBV5-1 and TRBJ2-5; 7 bases are a match to TRBD1. CDR1 and CDR2 from the germline V gene are SGHRS and YFSETQ. There are 14 residues in the CDR3. Losses at the gene ends were 3 bases for V and 4 bases for J; bases not matched to a gene: 6. The CDR3 region has the DNA TGCGCCAGCAGCTCACAGGGGTTGTTAGAGACCCAGTACTTC. Amino acids: CASSSQGLLETQYF. Filled out from reference TRBV5-1 and TRBJ2-5, the complete variable domain reads KAGVTQTPRYLIKTRGQQVTLSCSPISGHRSVSWYQQTPGQGLQFLFEYFSETQRNKGNFPGRFSGRQFSNSRSEMNVSTLELGDSALYLCASSSQGLLETQYFGPGTRLLVL.

The chain is built from TRBV7-2 and TRBJ2-1, with 7 bases fitting TRBD1. Germline CDR1 is SGHTA and CDR2 is FQGNSA. The ends lost 6 bases at V and 6 bases at J; junction bases unmatched: 11. The CDR3 covers 15 residues. The CDR3, as DNA: TGTGCCAGCAGGCCCGCAGGGGGTGGTCTCAATGAGCAGTTCTTC. Residues: CASRPAGGGLNEQFF.

This clone showed up just a few times. The chain is built from TRBV7-2 and TRBJ2-7; 10 bases match TRBD2. After removal of 4 bases from V and 6 bases from J, the junction contained 9 bases not matched to a gene. Germline-derived CDR1 and CDR2 are SGHTA and FQGNSA. This CDR3 spans 15 amino acids. This chain's CDR3 is CASSSLAGASAEQYF. The CDR3 DNA follows: TGTGCCAGCAGCTCTCTAGCGGGAGCTTCCGCCGAGCAGTACTTC.

The chain recombines TRBV6-5 with TRBJ1-2; no reliable D call. This CDR3 contains 13 residues. V gave up 7 bases and J gave up 8 bases, with 17 bases separating them. Per germline, CDR1 MNHEY and CDR2 SVGAGI. The chain's CDR3 is CASTDGLAAGYTF. CDR3 DNA sequence: TGTGCCAGCACAGATGGTTTAGCGGCCGGCTACACCTTC.

The gene calls are TRBV10-1 and TRBJ2-5; 9 bases are a match to TRBD1. V trimming: 2 bases; J trimming: 6 bases; junction bases outside the gene matches: 4. The germline gives CDR1 WNHNN, CDR2 SYGVQD (reference sequence). The CDR3 spans 14 residues. The CDR3 coding sequence is TGCGCCAGCAGTGAGACAGGGGGCCTCAAGACCCAGTACTTC. Encoded protein: CASSETGGLKTQYF.

Only one count was recorded for this clone. The V and J genes are TRBV9 and TRBJ1-5, with 7 bases aligning to TRBD1. The CDR3 contains 17 residues. Germline CDR1 is SGDLS and CDR2 is YYNGEE. The V segment lost 3 bases and the J segment 1 base; nucleotides outside the gene matches: 10. CDR3 amino acids: CASSARRDRLSNQPQHF. The CDR3 bases are TGTGCCAGCAGCGCGCGGCGGGACAGATTAAGCAATCAGCCCCAGCATTTT.

The chain combines TRBV2 with TRBJ2-3, with 11 positions matching TRBD2. The CDR3 consists of 11 residues. The V gene's germline CDR1 is SNHLY and CDR2 FYNNEI. Trimming took 7 bases from V and 9 from J; bases not matched to a gene: 0. CDR3 region: CASTSGRTQYF. The CDR3 region has the DNA TGTGCCAGCACTAGCGGGAGGACGCAGTATTTT.

This clone has just one count. V usage is TRBV4-3 and J usage is TRBJ2-2; D might be TRBD1 (5 bases). Germline V gene sequence: CDR1 LGHNA, CDR2 YSLEER. CDR3 length: 16 amino acids. The V end lost 0 bases, the J end lost 1 base, and 9 bases lay between the germline ends. CDR3 DNA: TGCGCCAGCAGCCAAGAAACAGGCCGGAACACCGGGGAGCTGTTTTTT. Residues: CASSQETGRNTGELFF.

The J gene is TRBJ2-5, the V gene TRBV7-9; the D gene is possibly TRBD2 (5 bases). This CDR3 region has 10 residues. Germline V gene lookup returns CDR1 SEHNR and CDR2 FQNEAQ (reference sequence). The chain's CDR3 is CATGGETQYF. DNA for the CDR3: TGTGCAACCGGAGGCGAGACCCAGTACTTC.

This sequence joins TRBV19 and TRBJ2-1; 8 bases are a match to TRBD1. This CDR3 contains 16 residues. Germline V gives CDR1 LNHDA, CDR2 SQIVND (reference sequence). Germline trimming cut 4 bases from V and 6 bases from J; bases unmatched to any gene: 11. DNA for the CDR3: TGTGCCAGTAGTAGAAACGCACGGGACAGGTCCAATGAGCAGTTCTTC. It is translated as CASSRNARDRSNEQFF.

This clone was seen only once. The chain uses TRBV30 and TRBJ1-4; 7 nucleotides line up with TRBD1. This CDR3 has 12 amino acids. V was pared by 1 base and J by 10 bases, with 3 bases of the junction left unmatched. The germline V gene encodes CDR1 GTSNPN and CDR2 SVGIG (reference sequence). This CDR3 is CAWSAGGGKLFF. CDR3 in DNA: TGTGCCTGGAGTGCAGGGGGTGGAAAACTGTTTTTT.